Listed below are T cell receptor beta chains from one sample, sequenced in a study of CD8+CD57+ T cells in acquired aplastic anemia. MiXCR, applied by TCRdb to the reads, yields one record per CDR3 protein. The sample records some 170,000 distinct CDR3 sequences, roughly three fifths being singletons. The material sequenced was sorted CD4+, CD8+, or CD8+CD57+ T cells (not recorded which) from PBMCs. These receptors were collected from a human donor with aplastic anemia. CDR3s include the opening cysteine and the closing phenylalanine or tryptophan. The order of the fields is V gene, D gene, CDR3 length, J gene, clone size, CDR3 DNA, CDR3 protein. A D gene is named only where the DNA matches it firmly. Where a row states a size, it is once, few, many or the class of an expanded clone; other rows omit it.

TRBV20-1	-	16	TRBJ2-7	-	TGCAGTGCTGATGGGGCGACGAGGGCGAGCTCCTACGAGCAGTACTTC	CSADGATRASSYEQYF
TRBV19	-	14	TRBJ2-3	once	TGTGCCAGAGACACCTTAATTAGCACAGATACGCAGTATTTT	CARDTLISTDTQYF
TRBV5-5	-	15	TRBJ2-1	many	TGTGCCAGCAGCTTGGGTGTTCTAAAGGGGAATGAGCAGTTCTTC	CASSLGVLKGNEQFF
TRBV7-8	-	14	TRBJ1-1	-	TGTGCCAGCAGCCTGGGACGGGCGAACACTGAAGCTTTCTTT	CASSLGRANTEAFF
TRBV4-1	-	15	TRBJ1-1	many	TGCGCCAGCAGCCCTTGGGAGCATCAGAACACTGAAGCTTTCTTT	CASSPWEHQNTEAFF
TRBV29-1	-	12	TRBJ2-7	-	TGCAGCGGCCGAACGGGTAGCGGCGAGCAGTACTTC	CSGRTGSGEQYF
TRBV24-1	TRBD2	15	TRBJ2-7	-	TGTGCCACCAGTGATTCGGGGGGAGGGATTGACGAGCAGTACTTC	CATSDSGGGIDEQYF
TRBV3-1	-	18	TRBJ1-5	-	TGTGCCAGCAGCCAAGGTCAGGGACGCGGCATAGGCAATCAGCCCCAGCATTTT	CASSQGQGRGIGNQPQHF
TRBV30	TRBD1	15	TRBJ2-7	few	TGTGCCTGGAGTCGATTGGGACAGGGTTACTACGAGCAGTACTTC	CAWSRLGQGYYEQYF
TRBV24-1	TRBD2	17	TRBJ2-3	-	TGTGCCACCAGTGATGTGGTAGCGGGGGGGCCGGGGGATACGCAGTATTTT	CATSDVVAGGPGDTQYF
TRBV10-3	-	12	TRBJ1-5	-	TGTGCCATCAGTGCCCCTAATCAGCCCCAGCATTTT	CAISAPNQPQHF
TRBV10-3	-	16	TRBJ1-1	few	TGTGCCATCAGTGATCAATGGCAGATGATGAACACTGAAGCCTTCTTT	CAISDQWQMMNTEAFF
TRBV19	TRBD1	16	TRBJ1-1	many	TGTGCCAGCCGAACCGGGGACAGGGGGGCTGGCACTGAAGCTTTCTTT	CASRTGDRGAGTEAFF
TRBV10-3	TRBD1	13	TRBJ2-7	-	TGTGCCATCAGTGATCGGCAGGGGGCCAAGCAGTACTTC	CAISDRQGAKQYF
TRBV5-4	TRBD1	13	TRBJ2-7	-	TGTGCCAGCAGCGAGGACAGGGAGCACGAGCAGTACTTC	CASSEDREHEQYF
TRBV19	-	14	TRBJ1-1	-	TGTGCCAGTAGTATGGGAAGGGAGAACACTGAAGCTTTCTTT	CASSMGRENTEAFF
TRBV29-1	-	12	TRBJ2-7	-	TGCAGCGTTGACAGCGATACTTACGAGCAGTACTTC	CSVDSDTYEQYF
TRBV7-8	TRBD1	16	TRBJ1-1	many	TGTGCCAGCAGCTTTTTAGGGGGCCTGGGAGGCACTGAAGCTTTCTTT	CASSFLGGLGGTEAFF
TRBV2	-	13	TRBJ2-7	-	TGTGCCAGCAGCTTAGGGACATCTCTCGAGCAGTACTTC	CASSLGTSLEQYF
TRBV5-1	-	14	TRBJ2-3	-	TGCGCCAGCAAGGTGGGAGTGGGCACAGATACGCAGTATTTT	CASKVGVGTDTQYF
TRBV2	-	15	TRBJ1-5	-	TGTGCCAGCAGGATCGGCGGAGGGCGCAATCAGCCCCAGCATTTT	CASRIGGGRNQPQHF
TRBV9	-	13	TRBJ1-1	many	TGTGCCAGCAGCGTAGTGCAGGGTAGGGAAGCTTTCTTT	CASSVVQGREAFF
TRBV6-1	TRBD1	15	TRBJ1-2	many	TGTGCCAGCAGTGGGTTGGGGGCAGGGGGCTATGGCTACACCTTC	CASSGLGAGGYGYTF
TRBV20-1	TRBD2	14	TRBJ2-3	-	TGCAGTGCGAGTATGCGGGGGGGTCGAGATACGCAGTATTTT	CSASMRGGRDTQYF
TRBV19	TRBD1	16	TRBJ1-1	-	TGTGCCAGCAGTGAAAATAGGGGACAGGGGGCAACTGAAGCTTTCTTT	CASSENRGQGATEAFF
TRBV20-1	-	13	TRBJ2-7	-	TGCAGTGCTAGCCGAGGGGGGATCTACGAGCAGTACTTC	CSASRGGIYEQYF
TRBV27	-	14	TRBJ1-5	-	TGTGCCAGCAGTTTATCGAGGGAACGGCAGCCCCAGCATTTT	CASSLSRERQPQHF
TRBV14	-	16	TRBJ2-3	-	TGTGCCAGCAGCCAATTCCAGGGAGTTTTCACAGATACGCAGTATTTT	CASSQFQGVFTDTQYF
TRBV2	TRBD1	14	TRBJ1-5	-	TGTGCCAGCAGTGGACAGGGGGTAGGGCAGCCCCAGCATTTT	CASSGQGVGQPQHF
TRBV30	-	13	TRBJ1-2	-	TGTGCCTGGAGTCATACAGGGCACTATGGCGACACCTTC	CAWSHTGHYGDTF
TRBV24-1	TRBD1	15	TRBJ1-2	-	TGTGCCACCAGTCCCGCTGGGGACAGGCACTATGGCTACACCTTC	CATSPAGDRHYGYTF
TRBV7-3	-	13	TRBJ2-5	-	TGTGCCAGCAGCTTGTTGGGGCTGAAGACCCAGTACTTC	CASSLLGLKTQYF
TRBV6-4	-	13	TRBJ1-1	-	TGTGCCAGCAGCGCAGGGACCCGCCCTGAAGCTTTCTTT	CASSAGTRPEAFF
TRBV19	-	15	TRBJ1-3	-	TGTGCCAGTAGTACCCCCAGGGGCTCTGGAAACACCATATATTTT	CASSTPRGSGNTIYF
TRBV14	TRBD1	15	TRBJ2-5	-	TGTGCCAGCAGCCACCGGACAGGGGGCGCGGAGACCCAGTACTTC	CASSHRTGGAETQYF
TRBV7-9	-	14	TRBJ2-7	many	TGTGCCAGCAGCTTAAGGGACGGAAATTACGAGCAGTACTTC	CASSLRDGNYEQYF
TRBV5-1	-	14	TRBJ2-7	-	TGCGCCAGCAGCTTTATGGGCCCGACCTACGAGCAGTACTTC	CASSFMGPTYEQYF
TRBV5-4	TRBD2	16	TRBJ2-7	-	TGTGCCAGCAGCATGACCGGGACTAGCGGGACATACGAGCAGTACTTC	CASSMTGTSGTYEQYF
TRBV12-3/TRBV12-4	-	15	TRBJ1-3	many	TGTGCCAGCAGCTATCGAGGGACATCTGGAAACACCATATATTTT	CASSYRGTSGNTIYF
TRBV29-1	-	13	TRBJ1-4	-	TGCAGCGTTGTGGCGGGGGCAGGTGAAAAACTGTTTTTT	CSVVAGAGEKLFF
TRBV15	TRBD2	15	TRBJ2-3	-	TGTGCCACCAGCAGAGGGACTAGCGGGACAGATACGCAGTATTTT	CATSRGTSGTDTQYF
TRBV5-8	-	15	TRBJ2-5	-	TGTGCCAGCAGCTCGGGGGACTCGGCGGGAGAGACCCAGTACTTC	CASSSGDSAGETQYF